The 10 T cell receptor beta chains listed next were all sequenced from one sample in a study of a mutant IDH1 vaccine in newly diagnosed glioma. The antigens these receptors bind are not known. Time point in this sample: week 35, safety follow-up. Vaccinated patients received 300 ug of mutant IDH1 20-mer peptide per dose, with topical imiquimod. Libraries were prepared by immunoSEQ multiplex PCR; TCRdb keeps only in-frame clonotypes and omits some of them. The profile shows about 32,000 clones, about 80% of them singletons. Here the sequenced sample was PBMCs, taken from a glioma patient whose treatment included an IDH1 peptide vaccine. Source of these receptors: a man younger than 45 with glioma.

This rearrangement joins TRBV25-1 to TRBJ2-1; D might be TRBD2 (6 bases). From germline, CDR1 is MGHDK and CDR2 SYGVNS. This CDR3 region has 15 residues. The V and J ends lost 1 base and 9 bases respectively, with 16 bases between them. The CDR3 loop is CASSEFRGPGGEQFF. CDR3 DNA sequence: TGTGCCAGCAGTGAATTTCGCGGCCCCGGGGGTGAGCAGTTCTTC.

The CDR3 is CASSLSSGQAEAFF. CDR3 coding DNA: TGTGCCAGCAGTTTATCCTCAGGACAGGCTGAAGCTTTCTTT. The rearrangement uses TRBV27 and TRBJ1-1; 7 nucleotides agree with TRBD1. The CDR3 consists of 14 residues. J lost 6 bases, V lost 0 bases, and 4 bases had no gene match. In germline, CDR1 is MNHEY, CDR2 SMNVEV (reference sequence).

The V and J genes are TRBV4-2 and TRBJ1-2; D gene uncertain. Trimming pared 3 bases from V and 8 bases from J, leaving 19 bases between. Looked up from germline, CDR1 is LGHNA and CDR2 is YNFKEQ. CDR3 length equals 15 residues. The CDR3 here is CASSQDRRMPGGYTF. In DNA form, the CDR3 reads TGTGCCAGCAGCCAGGATCGACGGATGCCGGGAGGCTACACCTTC.

CDR3 bases: TGTGCCAGCAGCTTAGACCCTGAGGGGGGAGGCACTGAAGCTTTCTTT. It is translated as CASSLDPEGGGTEAFF. This chain connects TRBV7-8 to TRBJ1-1; a possible D gene is TRBD1 (6 bases). Germline assignment: CDR1 SGHVS and CDR2 FQNEAQ. V lost 1 base and J lost 4, with 16 bases in between. This CDR3 contains 16 residues.

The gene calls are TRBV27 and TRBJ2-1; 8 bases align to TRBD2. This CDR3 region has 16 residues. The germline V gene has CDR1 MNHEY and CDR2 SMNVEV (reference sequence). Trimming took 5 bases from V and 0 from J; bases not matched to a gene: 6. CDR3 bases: TGTGCCAGCAGTGTAATAGCGGGAACCTCCTACAATGAGCAGTTCTTC. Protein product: CASSVIAGTSYNEQFF.

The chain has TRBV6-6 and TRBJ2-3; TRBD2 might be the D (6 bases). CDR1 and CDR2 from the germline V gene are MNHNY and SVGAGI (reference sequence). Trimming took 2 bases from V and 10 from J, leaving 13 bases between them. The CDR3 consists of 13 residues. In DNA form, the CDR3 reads TGTGCCAGCAGTTACACCCGACTAGTGGCGCAGTATTTT. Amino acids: CASSYTRLVAQYF.

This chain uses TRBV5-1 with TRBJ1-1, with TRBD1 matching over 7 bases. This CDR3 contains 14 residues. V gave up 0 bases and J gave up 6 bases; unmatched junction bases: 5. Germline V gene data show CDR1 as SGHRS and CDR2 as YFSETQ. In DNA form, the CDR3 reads TGCGCCAGCAGCTTGGGCAGAGGGGGCCCTGAAGCTTTCTTT. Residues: CASSLGRGGPEAFF.

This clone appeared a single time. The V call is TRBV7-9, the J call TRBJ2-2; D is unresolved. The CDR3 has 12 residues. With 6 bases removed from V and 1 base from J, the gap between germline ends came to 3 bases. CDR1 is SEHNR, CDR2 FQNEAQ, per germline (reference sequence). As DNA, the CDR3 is TGTGCCAGCAGTTTGAACACCGGGGAGCTGTTTTTT. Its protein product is CASSLNTGELFF.

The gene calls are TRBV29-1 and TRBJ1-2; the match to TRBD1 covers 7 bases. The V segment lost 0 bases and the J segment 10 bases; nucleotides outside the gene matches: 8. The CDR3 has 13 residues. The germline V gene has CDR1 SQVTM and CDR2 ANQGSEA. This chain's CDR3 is CSVEDNSGQIYTF. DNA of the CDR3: TGCAGCGTTGAAGATAACTCGGGACAGATCTACACCTTC. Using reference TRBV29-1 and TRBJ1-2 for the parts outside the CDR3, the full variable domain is SAVISQKPSRDICQRGTSLTIQCQVDSQVTMMFWYRQQPGQSLTLIATANQGSEATYESGFVIDKFPISRPNLTFSTLTVSNMSPEDSSIYLCSVEDNSGQIYTFGSGTRLTVV.

CDR3 amino acids: CASSLEGSSEQYF. The CDR3 region has the DNA TGTGCCAGCAGCTTAGAGGGGAGCTCCGAGCAGTACTTC. V and J are TRBV11-3 and TRBJ2-7; D possibly corresponds to TRBD2 (5 bases). CDR1 and CDR2 from the germline V gene are SGHNT and YENEEA. The CDR3 runs to 13 residues. Trimming shortened V by 0 bases and J by 6 bases, and 9 bases separated the two germline ends.